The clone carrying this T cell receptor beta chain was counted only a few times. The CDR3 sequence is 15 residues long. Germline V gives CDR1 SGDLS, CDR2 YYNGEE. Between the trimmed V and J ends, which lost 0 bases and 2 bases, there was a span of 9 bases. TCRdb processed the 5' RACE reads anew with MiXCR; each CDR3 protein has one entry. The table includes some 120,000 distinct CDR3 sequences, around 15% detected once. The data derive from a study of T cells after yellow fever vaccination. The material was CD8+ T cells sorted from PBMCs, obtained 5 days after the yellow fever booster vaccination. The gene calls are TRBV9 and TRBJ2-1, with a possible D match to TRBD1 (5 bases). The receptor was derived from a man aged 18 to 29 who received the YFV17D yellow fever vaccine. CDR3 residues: CASSVVDSPYNEQFF. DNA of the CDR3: TGTGCCAGCAGCGTAGTTGACAGCCCCTACAATGAGCAGTTCTTC.